The 13 T cell receptor beta chains given below trace back to one sample, sequenced in a study of cytotoxic CD8 clonotypes in ibrutinib-treated CLL. The data were produced by immunoSEQ multiplex PCR, yet TCRdb's version contains in-frame clones alone and is incomplete. The repertoire holds some 200,000 clones, with just under 80% as singletons. The specimen comprised PBMCs, sampled after 12 months of ibrutinib treatment. The receptors derive from a human donor with chronic lymphocytic leukemia.

The chain recombines TRBV27 with TRBJ1-5, with a weak D call TRBD1 (5 bases). From germline, CDR1 is MNHEY and CDR2 SMNVEV (reference sequence). With 3 bases removed from V and 0 bases from J, the gap between germline ends came to 15 bases. This CDR3 region has 17 residues. CDR3 residues: CASSLYQGDYSNQPQHF. The CDR3 bases are TGTGCCAGCAGTTTGTACCAGGGAGATTATAGCAATCAGCCCCAGCATTTT.

This clone was detected once. V gene TRBV5-4 combines with J gene TRBJ1-2; the match to TRBD1 covers 7 bases. The germline V gene has CDR1 SGHNT and CDR2 YYREEE (reference sequence). The length of the CDR3 is 14 residues. The J segment lost 2 bases and the V segment lost 2 bases, leaving 3 bases of the junction unmatched. CDR3 amino acids: CASSLDRENYGYTF. CDR3 DNA sequence: TGTGCCAGCAGCTTAGACAGGGAAAACTATGGCTACACCTTC.

The chain links TRBV4-1 to TRBJ2-1; D gene unclear. Germline V gives CDR1 MGHRA, CDR2 YSYEKL. The ends were cut back, 7 bases at V and 0 bases at J, with 13 bases in the middle. The CDR3 extends over 15 amino acids. The CDR3 reads CASNFLQSSYNEQFF. The DNA of the CDR3 is TGCGCCAGCAATTTCCTACAGAGCTCCTACAATGAGCAGTTCTTC.

This clone was seen at least ten times. The junction departs from germline at one end; a sequencing error may be responsible. The chain links TRBV7-7 to TRBJ1-5, with TRBD1 matching over 8 bases. CDR3 length equals 16 residues. CDR1 is SSHAT and CDR2 is FNYEAQ in the germline V gene (reference sequence). The CDR3 here is CASSIRLDRANQPQHF. The CDR3 nucleotides read TGTGCTAGCAGCATAAGACTGGACAGGGCGAATCAGCCCCAGCATTTT.

The V call is TRBV10-3, the J call TRBJ2-3; 9 nucleotides line up with TRBD2. The length of the CDR3 is 16 residues. CDR1 is ENHRY, CDR2 SYGVKD, per germline. Trimming took 6 bases from V and 4 from J; bases not matched to a gene: 11. The CDR3: CAISDSSGGGSDTQYF. CDR3 DNA sequence: TGTGCCATCAGCGACAGTAGCGGGGGAGGGTCAGATACGCAGTATTTT.

V gene TRBV5-6 combines with J gene TRBJ2-7, with TRBD1 matching 9 bases. CDR1 and CDR2 from the germline V gene are SGHDT and YYEEEE. The CDR3 runs to 15 residues. Losses at the gene ends were 2 bases for V and 3 bases for J; bases not matched to a gene: 6. The CDR3: CASSLEGQGIYEQYF. CDR3 nucleotides: TGTGCCAGCAGCTTAGAGGGACAGGGAATCTACGAGCAGTACTTC. The whole variable domain, remainder taken from reference TRBV5-6 and TRBJ2-7, is DAGVTQSPTHLIKTRGQQVTLRCSPKSGHDTVSWYQQALGQGPQFIFQYYEEEERQRGNFPDRFSGHQFPNYSSELNVNALLLGDSALYLCASSLEGQGIYEQYFGPGTRLTVT.

This chain links TRBV6-5 with TRBJ1-1; D is unclear. V was pared by 0 bases and J by 0 bases, with 8 bases between. The CDR3 totals 15 residues. Germline CDR1 is MNHEY and CDR2 is SVGAGI. CDR3 bases: TGTGCCAGCAGTTACTCTGACACGGTGAACACTGAAGCTTTCTTT. Protein sequence: CASSYSDTVNTEAFF.

The chain couples TRBV5-1 to TRBJ1-5, with D unresolved. Per germline, CDR1 SGHRS and CDR2 YFSETQ. The CDR3 length is 13 residues. The V gene lost 4 bases and the J gene lost 5 bases, with 10 bases spanning the gap. The CDR3: CASSQDRDQPQHF. CDR3 in DNA: TGCGCCAGCAGCCAGGACCGAGATCAGCCCCAGCATTTT.

In DNA, the CDR3 is TGTGCCATCAGTGAGAGAATGGGACAGGGGCCTGATGGCTACACCTTC. It encodes CAISERMGQGPDGYTF. The J gene is TRBJ1-2, the V gene TRBV10-3; TRBD1 aligns across 10 bases. The junction had 9 bases not matched to a gene; V was cut back by 2 bases and J by 6 bases. This CDR3 has 16 residues. Germline-derived CDR1 and CDR2 are ENHRY and SYGVKD.

This clone occurred many times. The chain combines TRBV25-1 with TRBJ2-7; 10 bases are shared with TRBD1. The CDR3 runs 15 residues. The V segment lost 3 bases and the J segment 6 bases; nucleotides outside the gene matches: 8. The germline V gene encodes CDR1 MGHDK and CDR2 SYGVNS. CDR3 in amino acids: CASSETGTGVSEQYF. The CDR3 coding sequence is TGTGCCAGCAGTGAGACCGGGACAGGGGTCTCCGAGCAGTACTTC.

The chain joins TRBV6-1 to TRBJ2-7; TRBD1 agrees at 9 bases. The junction had 11 bases not matched to a gene; V was cut back by 5 bases and J by 6 bases. Germline CDR1 MNHNS, CDR2 SASEGT. The CDR3 extends over 15 amino acids. The CDR3 DNA reads TGTGCCAGCAGTCCGGGACAGGGATTCGTGAGCGAGCAGTACTTC. It encodes CASSPGQGFVSEQYF.

The table lists this clone with a count of one. The DNA of the CDR3 is TGTGCCAGCAGCTCCCGACTCGAGGGACAACTGTTTTTT. It encodes CASSSRLEGQLFF. The J gene is TRBJ1-4, the V gene TRBV7-6; tentative D call: TRBD1 (5 bases). Looked up from germline, CDR1 is SGHVS and CDR2 is FNYEAQ. Deletions cut 4 bases from V and 12 bases from J, with 15 bases between. The CDR3 totals 13 residues.

V usage is TRBV19 and J usage is TRBJ2-4; maybe TRBD2 (6 bases). CDR3 length equals 14 residues. Germline V gene lookup returns CDR1 LNHDA and CDR2 SQIVND (reference sequence). The V end lost 5 bases, the J end lost 0 bases, and 8 bases lay between the germline ends. Here the CDR3 DNA reads TGTGCCAGTAGTGCGGGACTAGCCAAAAACATTCAGTACTTC. This gives the protein CASSAGLAKNIQYF.